This T cell receptor (beta chain) is from a study of Graves' ophthalmopathy and Graves' hyperthyroidism. Across the whole study: Peripheral blood was gathered at first diagnosis, ahead of any treatment whatsoever.

This clonotype was counted at least ten times. Its antigen remains unknown. Study conclusions and caveats: Both an approximately 69% sensitivity and an approximately 72% specificity characterized the model's predictions of ophthalmopathy progression.

The study amplified TCR beta CDR3 regions using RNA transcripts. First-round RT-PCR with HTBI primers preceded a second-round multiplex PCR. TCRdb ran MiXCR on the multiplex PCR reads and lists one entry per CDR3 protein. In the table there are around 670,000 distinct CDR3 sequences, 40% of which are singletons. V shed 4 bases and J shed 0 bases, with 15 bases lying between them. The germline V gene encodes CDR1 ENHRY and CDR2 SYGVKD. The CDR3 runs to 16 residues. From fresh peripheral blood, over 9 ml in volume, the PBMCs were obtained. The clonotype comes from an adult man with Graves' ophthalmopathy. Sequenced: peripheral blood. The chain is built from TRBV10-3 and TRBJ2-5, with D possibly TRBD2 on 6 matching bases. In nucleotides, the CDR3 is TGTGCCATCAGTGCTTGGACGGGAGAGTACCAAGAGACCCAGTACTTC. It yields the protein CAISAWTGEYQETQYF.